This T cell receptor (beta chain) was sequenced in a study of shared T cell receptors in the human thymus. The V and J ends lost 2 bases and 1 base respectively, with 12 bases between them. The CDR3 contains 16 residues. Germline V gives CDR1 SGHNT, CDR2 YYREEE (reference sequence). Measured with immunoSEQ multiplex PCR; TCRdb has only the in-frame clones, and not every one. The data contain about 380,000 clones, 85% to 95% of them singletons. The clonotype comes from a human donor. The sample taken for sequencing was thymocytes. The chain couples TRBV5-4 to TRBJ2-2; D perhaps matches TRBD1 (5 bases). The CDR3 here is CASSFKFTGNTGELFF. The CDR3 DNA is TGTGCCAGCAGCTTCAAGTTTACAGGGAACACCGGGGAGCTGTTTTTT.